This T cell receptor (beta chain) originates from a study of cytomegalovirus exposure and HLA in healthy donors. General study points: Accurate HLA-A and HLA-B prediction from TCR beta sequences was reported for most subjects.

PCR involved 60 Vbeta and 13 Jbeta primers. Produced via immunoSEQ multiplex PCR; TCRdb's table is partial and in-frame only. The sample records some 170,000 clones, about 83% being singletons. In its sample, this clone was seen a few times. What it binds is unknown. Source material: PBMCs. The clonotype comes from a female donor in good health and CMV-seronegative.

The chain's CDR3 is CASSLGLAGYNEQFF. The CDR3 nucleotides read TGTGCCAGCAGCTTAGGACTAGCGGGTTACAATGAGCAGTTCTTC. The J gene is TRBJ2-1, the V gene TRBV11-2, with 10 bases identical to TRBD2. CDR1 is SGHAT and CDR2 is FQNNGV in the germline V gene. V trimming: 1 base; J trimming: 4 bases; junction bases outside the gene matches: 1. The CDR3 sequence is 15 residues long.